The 28 T cell receptor beta chains presented below share a single source sample, sequenced in a study of read filtering for tumor transcriptome and immune sequencing. This library used roughly 400 ng RNA and molecular barcoded adaptors spanning alpha/delta and beta/gamma chains. From the reads, TCRdb called clonotypes with MiXCR, one entry per CDR3 protein. This sample carries 35,000 to 50,000 distinct CDR3 sequences, 20% of them seen once, and the ten largest clones take 37%. Specimen: a population of CD138-negative cells sorted from bone marrow. All receptors come from a donor at least 40 years old with multiple myeloma.

This clonotype was detected ten times or more. The CDR3 DNA reads TGTGCCAGCAGCTTACTGTCAGGGGCCCCCAGCACCGGGGAGCTGTTTTTT. Its translation: CASSLLSGAPSTGELFF. J is TRBJ2-2 and V is TRBV7-8; the D gene is possibly TRBD1 (6 bases). The CDR3 length is 17 residues. Trimming took off 2 bases at V and 4 bases at J, with 17 bases between the two ends. Germline V CDR1 and CDR2: SGHVS, FQNEAQ.

This clonotype was observed many times. The chain recombines TRBV29-1 with TRBJ1-1; D is unclear. Per the germline V gene, CDR1 is SQVTM and CDR2 is ANQGSEA. Trimming cost V 8 bases and J 1 base, with 17 bases left between them. The CDR3 runs to 14 residues. CDR3 amino acids: CSPTKGFSNTEAFF. The CDR3 DNA reads as TGCAGCCCAACGAAGGGCTTTTCGAACACTGAAGCTTTCTTT. Combining the CDR3 with reference TRBV29-1 and TRBJ1-1 gives the whole variable domain SAVISQKPSRDICQRGTSLTIQCQVDSQVTMMFWYRQQPGQSLTLIATANQGSEATYESGFVIDKFPISRPNLTFSTLTVSNMSPEDSSIYLCSPTKGFSNTEAFFGQGTRLTVV.

This clonotype has a count of ten or more. The chain is built from TRBV28 and TRBJ1-1, with D perhaps matching TRBD1 (5 bases). This CDR3 has 12 residues. Germline CDR1 MDHEN, CDR2 SYDVKM. The V end was cut by 2 bases, the J end by 4 bases, with 5 bases between. The CDR3 coding sequence is TGTGCCAGCAGTTTACAGGGCACTGAAGCTTTCTTT. Encoded protein: CASSLQGTEAFF. Together with reference TRBV28 and TRBJ1-1, the CDR3 gives the full variable domain: DVKVTQSSRYLVKRTGEKVFLECVQDMDHENMFWYRQDPGLGLRLIYFSYDVKMKEKGDIPEGYSVSREKKERFSLILESASTNQTSMYLCASSLQGTEAFFGQGTRLTVV.

This clonotype has just one count. A read error may account for a junction end that differs from germline. J is TRBJ2-1 and V is TRBV4-3; D may be TRBD2 (5 bases). The germline V gene has CDR1 LGHNA and CDR2 YSLEER. There are 16 residues in the CDR3. The CDR3 sequence is CASSQPPWRLTNEQFF. The CDR3, as DNA: TGCGCCAGCAGCCAACCCCCCTGGAGGCTGACTAATGAGCAGTTTTTC.

This clonotype was detected only once. One base separates it from a far larger clone, so it is likely a read error. The chain is built from TRBV20-1 and TRBJ1-1; possible D gene TRBD1, 6 bases. The better agreement between TRBJ1-6 and the DNA end casts doubt on the J call. The germline V gene has CDR1 DFQATT and CDR2 SNEGSKA (reference sequence). This CDR3 region has 14 residues. The CDR3: CSASGNRANPPLHF. The CDR3 DNA sequence: TGCAGTGCTAGCGGTAACAGGGCTAATCCACCCCTCCACTTT.

This clonotype appeared many times. The chain combines TRBV28 with TRBJ1-1; D is ambiguous. CDR3 size: 12 residues. Per germline, CDR1 MDHEN and CDR2 SYDVKM. Between the trimmed V and J ends, which lost 2 bases and 0 bases, there was a span of 1 base. CDR3 nucleotides: TGTGCCAGCAGTTTAGTGAACACTGAAGCTTTCTTT. It translates to CASSLVNTEAFF.

At least ten counts were recorded for this clonotype. The chain links TRBV7-2 to TRBJ1-4, with no clear D. Germline loops: CDR1 SGHTA, CDR2 FQGNSA. V gave up 0 bases and J gave up 8 bases, with 16 bases separating them. The CDR3 consists of 16 residues. The CDR3 is CASSLAIGAPGEKLFF. The CDR3 DNA reads TGTGCCAGCAGCTTAGCGATTGGCGCCCCTGGGGAAAAACTGTTTTTT. The full variable domain, completed using reference TRBV7-2 and TRBJ1-4, is GAGVSQSPSNKVTEKGKDVELRCDPISGHTALYWYRQSLGQGLEFLIYFQGNSAPDKSGLPSDRFSAERTGGSVSTLTIQRTQQEDSAVYLCASSLAIGAPGEKLFFGSGTQLSVL.

The V gene is TRBV6-5, the J gene TRBJ2-5; D gene unclear. From germline, CDR1 is MNHEY and CDR2 SVGAGI. V was clipped by 2 bases and J by 3 bases, with 10 bases between them. The CDR3 has 14 amino acids. CDR3 DNA sequence: TGTGCCAGCAGTTACGGGGTGGGGAAAGAGACCCAGTACTTC. Translating gives CASSYGVGKETQYF.

In regard to this clonotype: It may be a read error: a sequence one base away is much more abundant. The gene calls are TRBV28 and TRBJ1-4, with 7 bases lining up with TRBD1. CDR3 length: 15 amino acids. V was clipped by 5 bases and J by 3 bases; unmatched bases: 6. The germline gives CDR1 MDHEN, CDR2 SYDVKM. The CDR3 bases are TGTGCCAGCAGTGTCCAGGGGGGTGCTAATGAAAAACTGTTTTTT. It specifies CASSVQGGANEKLFF. The whole variable domain, filled in from reference TRBV28 and TRBJ1-4, reads DVKVTQSSRYLVKRTGEKVFLECVQDMDHENMFWYRQDPGLGLRLIYFSYDVKMKEKGDIPEGYSVSREKKERFSLILESASTNQTSMYLCASSVQGGANEKLFFGSGTQLSVL.

This clonotype was picked up many times. The CDR3 nucleotides are TGCGCCAGCAGCCAAAGACAGGGAAACTATGGCTACACCTTC. Translating it yields CASSQRQGNYGYTF. The V call is TRBV4-1, the J call TRBJ1-2; 7 bases align to TRBD1. J was trimmed by 2 bases and V by 2 bases; bases with no gene match: 2. The CDR3 is 14 amino acids. Per germline, CDR1 MGHRA and CDR2 YSYEKL.

The chain joins TRBV19 to TRBJ2-7, with a weak D call TRBD2 (5 bases). The V and J ends lost 5 bases and 8 bases respectively, with 22 bases between them. Germline V CDR1 and CDR2: LNHDA, SQIVND (reference sequence). The CDR3 has 15 residues. DNA of the CDR3: TGTGCCAGTAGTGGAGGTGACGGCGCCATCGGAAAGCAGTACTTC. It yields the protein CASSGGDGAIGKQYF. Supplemented by reference TRBV19 and TRBJ2-7, the full variable domain reads DGGITQSPKYLFRKEGQNVTLSCEQNLNHDAMYWYRQDPGQGLRLIYYSQIVNDFQKGDIAEGYSVSREKKESFPLTVTSAQKNPTAFYLCASSGGDGAIGKQYFGPGTRLTVT.

As concerns this clonotype: A much bigger clone sits one base away, suggesting this may be a read error. The chain couples TRBV12-3 or TRBV12-4 to TRBJ2-2, with unresolved D. The CDR3 loop spans 13 amino acids. The V gene lost 7 bases and the J gene lost 6 bases, with 12 bases spanning the gap. The CDR3 sequence: CASTTDHAGELFF. The CDR3 coding sequence is TGTGCCAGCACAACAGATCACGCCGGGGAGCTGTTTTTT.

On this clonotype itself: A single base separates this from a much larger clone, so it may be a read error. The chain is built from TRBV7-2 and TRBJ2-3; 9 bases agree with TRBD1. There are 16 residues in the CDR3. After removal of 5 bases from V and 2 bases from J, the junction contained 8 bases not matched to a gene. The germline gives CDR1 SGHTA, CDR2 FQGNSA. CDR3 DNA: TGTGCCAGCAGCACGCCACAGGGGGCGGCCACAGATACGCAGTATTTT. Translating it yields CASSTPQGAATDTQYF.

This clonotype was seen at least ten times. V is TRBV30 and J is TRBJ2-3; 10 bases align to TRBD2. V was pared by 0 bases and J by 0 bases, with 0 bases of the junction left unmatched. Germline loops: CDR1 GTSNPN, CDR2 SVGIG (reference sequence). The CDR3 runs to 15 residues. The CDR3 protein is CAWSVLAGSTDTQYF. CDR3 coding DNA: TGTGCCTGGAGTGTACTAGCGGGAAGCACAGATACGCAGTATTTT.

This clonotype was recorded many times. CDR3: CSARGGIGGWKTQYF. The CDR3 nucleotides read TGCAGTGCTAGAGGGGGGATCGGGGGTTGGAAGACCCAGTACTTC. The chain recombines TRBV20-1 with TRBJ2-5; a possible D gene is TRBD2 (6 bases). The CDR3 is made up of 15 amino acids. V shed 1 base and J shed 6 bases, with 18 bases lying between them. Germline assignment: CDR1 DFQATT and CDR2 SNEGSKA (reference sequence).

The J gene is TRBJ2-1, the V gene TRBV5-1; 12 positions agree with TRBD2. Trimming at V came to 8 bases and at J to 9 bases, leaving 9 bases not matched to a gene. Germline CDR1 SGHRS, CDR2 YFSETQ. The CDR3 has 14 amino acids. The CDR3 bases are TGCGCCAGTCACCCTAGCGGGAGGGATGCTGAGCAGTTCTTC. This translates into CASHPSGRDAEQFF. The complete variable domain, with remaining parts taken from reference TRBV5-1 and TRBJ2-1, reads KAGVTQTPRYLIKTRGQQVTLSCSPISGHRSVSWYQQTPGQGLQFLFEYFSETQRNKGNFPGRFSGRQFSNSRSEMNVSTLELGDSALYLCASHPSGRDAEQFFGPGTRLTVL.

This clonotype has a count of ten or more. This chain joins TRBV3-1 and TRBJ2-1, with D possibly TRBD1 on 5 matching bases. Trimming cost V 0 bases and J 0 bases, with 15 bases left between them. The CDR3 consists of 18 residues. The germline V gene encodes CDR1 LGHDT and CDR2 YNNKEL (reference sequence). DNA of the CDR3: TGTGCCAGCAGCCAAGATCTTGTAGCCAGGGACTCCTACAATGAGCAGTTCTTC. Residues: CASSQDLVARDSYNEQFF.

On this clonotype itself: One end of the junction fails to match germline, which may point to a read error. The V call is TRBV9, the J call TRBJ2-2; 8 positions match TRBD1. The germline V gene encodes CDR1 SGDLS and CDR2 YYNGEE. This CDR3 contains 20 residues. This CDR3 is CTSSPARGRVAAFESGELFF. CDR3 DNA: TGTACCAGCAGCCCAGCCAGGGGGCGGGTAGCGGCTTTTGAATCCGGGGAGCTGTTTTTT.

This clonotype showed up many times. The chain recombines TRBV12-3 or TRBV12-4 with TRBJ2-7, with TRBD1 as a possible D gene (6 bases). The CDR3 contains 11 residues. Deletions cut 6 bases from V and 6 bases from J, with 9 bases between. CDR3 region: CASREGGEQYF. The CDR3 DNA sequence: TGTGCCAGCAGAGAAGGGGGCGAGCAGTACTTC.

Ten or more counts support this clonotype. This chain joins TRBV12-3 or TRBV12-4 and TRBJ1-6, with D possibly matching TRBD1 (5 bases). Trimming cost V 5 bases and J 12 bases, with 11 bases left between them. The CDR3 has 12 residues. CDR3 coding DNA: TGTGCCAGCAGTCCTGAGGGGCTACCCCTCCACTTT. It specifies CASSPEGLPLHF.

J is TRBJ2-5 and V is TRBV4-3; 8 bases agree with TRBD2. J was trimmed by 3 bases and V by 1 base; bases with no gene match: 7. This CDR3 is 16 amino acids long. Looked up from germline, CDR1 is LGHNA and CDR2 is YSLEER. The CDR3 reads CASSQARGGAKETQYF. The DNA for the CDR3 is TGCGCCAGCAGCCAAGCCCGGGGGGGGGCGAAAGAGACCCAGTACTTC.

The chain combines TRBV28 with TRBJ2-7; 7 positions match TRBD1. V was pared by 5 bases and J by 5 bases, with 0 bases of the junction left unmatched. The CDR3 extends over 11 amino acids. CDR1 and CDR2 (germline): MDHEN, SYDVKM. As DNA, the CDR3 is TGTGCCAGCAGTGACAGGGACGAGCAGTACTTC. This codes for CASSDRDEQYF.

In this sample, this clonotype turned up many times. The chain employs TRBV29-1 and TRBJ1-1; maybe TRBD1 (6 bases). The CDR3 extends over 13 amino acids. CDR1 is SQVTM and CDR2 is ANQGSEA in the germline V gene. V was clipped by 5 bases and J by 0 bases, with 10 bases between them. CDR3 nucleotide sequence: TGCAGCGTTCTGACAGGTTTGAACACTGAAGCTTTCTTT. Protein sequence: CSVLTGLNTEAFF. Full variable domain (rest looked up from reference TRBV29-1 and TRBJ1-1): SAVISQKPSRDICQRGTSLTIQCQVDSQVTMMFWYRQQPGQSLTLIATANQGSEATYESGFVIDKFPISRPNLTFSTLTVSNMSPEDSSIYLCSVLTGLNTEAFFGQGTRLTVV.

The sample holds many counts of this clonotype. The chain employs TRBV28 and TRBJ1-1, with TRBD1 identical over 8 bases. The CDR3 is made up of 16 amino acids. Trimming took 4 bases from V and 0 from J; bases not matched to a gene: 7. From germline, CDR1 is MDHEN and CDR2 SYDVKM. CDR3 sequence (DNA): TGTGCCAGCAGTTCCCGACAGGGGAGAATGAACACTGAAGCTTTCTTT. Translated: CASSSRQGRMNTEAFF.

This clonotype was seen ten or more times. The V call is TRBV7-2, the J call TRBJ1-5; D perhaps matches TRBD1 (6 bases). Trimming pared 1 base from V and 4 bases from J, leaving 14 bases between. CDR3 length: 16 residues. CDR1 and CDR2 (germline): SGHTA, FQGNSA. CDR3 DNA: TGTGCCAGCAGCTTAGTAGGAGGGGGACAAAATCAGCCCCAGCATTTT. Its translation: CASSLVGGGQNQPQHF.

This clonotype has at least ten counts. This chain links TRBV5-1 with TRBJ2-1, with 10 positions matching TRBD1. CDR3 size: 15 residues. From germline, CDR1 is SGHRS and CDR2 YFSETQ. The junction had 4 bases not matched to a gene; V was cut back by 3 bases and J by 4 bases. CDR3 nucleotide sequence: TGCGCCAGCAGCTCCGGGACAGGGGTTTACAATGAGCAGTTCTTC. The encoded protein is CASSSGTGVYNEQFF.

This clonotype was counted a single time. A much larger clone lies one base from this, so it may be a read error. The genes are TRBV4-1 and TRBJ2-4; 15 bases are shared with TRBD2. The CDR3 is 15 residues long. V shed 4 bases, J shed 16 bases, and the junction held 11 bases outside the gene matches. In germline, CDR1 is MGHRA, CDR2 YSYEKL. The CDR3 reads CASSLDRTSGRAVYF. CDR3 DNA sequence: TGCGCCAGCAGCCTAGATAGGACTAGCGGGAGGGCCGTTTACTTC.

This clonotype was seen at least ten times. The chain is built from TRBV7-2 and TRBJ2-6; 12 bases are a match to TRBD2. This CDR3 has 18 residues. J lost 4 bases, V lost 5 bases, and 9 bases had no gene match. The germline V gene has CDR1 SGHTA and CDR2 FQGNSA. CDR3 DNA: TGTGCCAGCAGCAAGACTAGCGGGAGAGGGGGAGGGGCCAACGTCCTGACTTTC. It codes for CASSKTSGRGGGANVLTF.